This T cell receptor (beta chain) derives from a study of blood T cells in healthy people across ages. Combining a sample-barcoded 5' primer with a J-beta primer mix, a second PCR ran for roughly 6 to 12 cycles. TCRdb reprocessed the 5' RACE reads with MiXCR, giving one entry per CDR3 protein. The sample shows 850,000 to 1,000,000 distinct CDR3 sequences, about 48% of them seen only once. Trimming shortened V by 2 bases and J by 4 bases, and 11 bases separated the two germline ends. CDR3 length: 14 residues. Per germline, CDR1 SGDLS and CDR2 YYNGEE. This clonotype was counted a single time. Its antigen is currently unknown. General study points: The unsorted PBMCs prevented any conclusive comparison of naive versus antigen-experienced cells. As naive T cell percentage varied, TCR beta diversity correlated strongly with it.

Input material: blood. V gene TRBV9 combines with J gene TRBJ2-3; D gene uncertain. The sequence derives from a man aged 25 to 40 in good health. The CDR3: CASSVGSPADTQYF. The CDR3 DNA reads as TGTGCCAGCAGCGTGGGCAGCCCCGCAGATACGCAGTATTTT.